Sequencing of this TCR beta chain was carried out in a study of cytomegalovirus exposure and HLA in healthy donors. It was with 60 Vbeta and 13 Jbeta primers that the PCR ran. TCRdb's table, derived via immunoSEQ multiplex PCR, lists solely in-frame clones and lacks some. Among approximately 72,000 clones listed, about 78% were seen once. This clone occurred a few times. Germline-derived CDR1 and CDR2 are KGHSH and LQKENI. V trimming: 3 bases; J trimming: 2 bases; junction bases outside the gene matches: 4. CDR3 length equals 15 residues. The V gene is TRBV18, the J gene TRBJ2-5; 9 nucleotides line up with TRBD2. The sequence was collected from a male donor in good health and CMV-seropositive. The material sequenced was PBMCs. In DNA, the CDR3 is TGTGCCAGCTCACCCAGCCTAGCGGGGCAAGAGACCCAGTACTTC. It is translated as CASSPSLAGQETQYF. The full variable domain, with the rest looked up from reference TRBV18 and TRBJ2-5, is NAGVMQNPRHLVRRRGQEARLRCSPMKGHSHVYWYRQLPEEGLKFMVYLQKENIIDESGMPKERFSAEFPKEGPSILRIQQVVRGDSAAYFCASSPSLAGQETQYFGPGTRLLVL.